Listed below are T cell receptor beta chains from one sample, sequenced in a study of cytomegalovirus exposure and HLA in healthy donors. TCRdb keeps only in-frame clones here, not all; method: immunoSEQ multiplex PCR. There are 100,000 to 150,000 clones in the sample, with under 3.5% held by the top ten. Sequenced input: PBMCs. Every receptor here comes from a man in his thirties or forties in good health and CMV-seronegative. Each CDR3 is given with its conserved first and last residue. Each record gives: J gene, V gene, D gene, CDR3 protein, CDR3 DNA. A D gene is named only where the DNA matches it firmly.

J gene: TRBJ1-5
V gene: TRBV10-3
D gene: .
CDR3 protein: CAISESMSGDHSNQPQHF
CDR3 DNA: TGTGCCATCAGTGAGTCAATGTCAGGGGACCATAGCAATCAGCCCCAGCATTTT

J gene: TRBJ2-2
V gene: TRBV7-3
D gene: TRBD1
CDR3 protein: CASSLGPGGRTGELFF
CDR3 DNA: TGTGCCAGCAGCTTAGGGCCAGGGGGCAGAACCGGGGAGCTGTTTTTT

J gene: TRBJ2-7
V gene: TRBV4-2
D gene: .
CDR3 protein: CASSLTYEQYF
CDR3 DNA: TGTGCCAGCAGCCTCACCTACGAGCAGTACTTC

J gene: TRBJ2-3
V gene: TRBV25-1
D gene: .
CDR3 protein: CASSAFLGTDTQYF
CDR3 DNA: TGTGCCAGCAGTGCCTTTCTTGGCACAGATACGCAGTATTTT

J gene: TRBJ2-7
V gene: TRBV5-8
D gene: TRBD1
CDR3 protein: CASSLGTGGSDEQYF
CDR3 DNA: TGTGCCAGCAGCCTGGGGACAGGGGGCAGCGACGAGCAGTACTTC

J gene: TRBJ2-1
V gene: TRBV30
D gene: .
CDR3 protein: CAWSVLSRRLMEFF
CDR3 DNA: TGTGCCTGGAGTGTACTATCGAGGCGACTAATGGAGTTCTTC

J gene: TRBJ1-5
V gene: TRBV6-1
D gene: TRBD1
CDR3 protein: CASREWTGSDQPQHF
CDR3 DNA: TGTGCCAGCAGGGAATGGACAGGGTCCGATCAGCCCCAGCATTTT

J gene: TRBJ2-6
V gene: TRBV6-4
D gene: .
CDR3 protein: CASSGGDSSGANVLTF
CDR3 DNA: TGTGCCAGCAGTGGGGGGGACAGCTCTGGGGCCAACGTCCTGACTTTC

J gene: TRBJ2-3
V gene: TRBV27
D gene: .
CDR3 protein: CASSLRLWTAGDTQYF
CDR3 DNA: TGTGCCAGCAGCTTACGACTTTGGACCGCGGGGGATACGCAGTATTTT

J gene: TRBJ2-1
V gene: TRBV15
D gene: .
CDR3 protein: CATGEGGEGYNEQFF
CDR3 DNA: TGTGCCACCGGGGAAGGAGGAGAAGGCTACAATGAGCAGTTCTTC

J gene: TRBJ1-4
V gene: TRBV28
D gene: .
CDR3 protein: CASSSDRHYNEKLFF
CDR3 DNA: TGTGCCAGCAGTTCTGACAGACATTACAATGAAAAACTGTTTTTT

J gene: TRBJ2-7
V gene: TRBV6-6
D gene: TRBD2
CDR3 protein: CASSYSGLAGSYEQYF
CDR3 DNA: TGTGCCAGCAGTTACTCCGGACTAGCGGGTAGCTACGAGCAGTACTTC

J gene: TRBJ2-1
V gene: TRBV28
D gene: .
CDR3 protein: CASSSVRANEQFF
CDR3 DNA: TGTGCCAGCAGTTCCGTGAGGGCGAATGAGCAGTTCTTC

J gene: TRBJ2-2
V gene: TRBV19
D gene: .
CDR3 protein: CATWGERTGELFF
CDR3 DNA: TGTGCCACATGGGGGGAGCGAACCGGGGAGCTGTTTTTT

J gene: TRBJ2-1
V gene: TRBV27
D gene: .
CDR3 protein: CASRDTNYNEQFF
CDR3 DNA: TGTGCCAGCAGGGACACTAACTACAATGAGCAGTTCTTC

J gene: TRBJ1-4
V gene: TRBV5-1
D gene: TRBD1
CDR3 protein: CASSSTGSSEKLFF
CDR3 DNA: TGCGCCAGCAGCTCGACAGGGTCGAGTGAAAAACTGTTTTTT

J gene: TRBJ2-3
V gene: TRBV5-1
D gene: TRBD2
CDR3 protein: CASKLAYVSDTQYF
CDR3 DNA: TGCGCCAGCAAACTAGCGTACGTTTCAGATACGCAGTATTTT

J gene: TRBJ1-3
V gene: TRBV27
D gene: TRBD1
CDR3 protein: CASSLSTGQAGNTIYF
CDR3 DNA: TGTGCCAGCAGTTTGTCAACCGGACAGGCCGGAAACACCATATATTTT

J gene: TRBJ1-1
V gene: TRBV28
D gene: .
CDR3 protein: CASSPRDLDTEAFF
CDR3 DNA: TGTGCCAGCAGCCCACGGGATTTGGACACTGAAGCTTTCTTT

J gene: TRBJ2-7
V gene: TRBV4-1
D gene: TRBD2
CDR3 protein: CASSQAASGIYEQYF
CDR3 DNA: TGCGCCAGCAGCCAAGCGGCTAGCGGTATCTACGAGCAGTACTTC

J gene: TRBJ2-7
V gene: TRBV27
D gene: TRBD2
CDR3 protein: CASRTTSGINDYEQYF
CDR3 DNA: TGTGCCAGCAGAACCACGAGCGGGATCAACGACTACGAGCAGTACTTC

J gene: TRBJ2-5
V gene: TRBV7-3
D gene: TRBD1
CDR3 protein: CASSLSSGQGVDKTQYF
CDR3 DNA: TGTGCCAGCAGCTTATCTTCGGGACAGGGGGTAGATAAGACCCAGTACTTC

J gene: TRBJ1-1
V gene: TRBV7-3
D gene: .
CDR3 protein: CASSLQSGGNEAFF
CDR3 DNA: TGTGCCAGCAGCTTACAGTCTGGCGGGAATGAAGCTTTCTTT